This TCR beta chain was observed in a study of memory CD4+ T cells and cytomegalovirus serostatus. V was shortened by 4 bases and J by 6 bases, with 21 bases between the two germline ends. This CDR3 contains 16 residues. The germline CDR1 and CDR2 sequences are LNHDA and SQIVND (reference sequence). Using immunoSEQ multiplex PCR, the repertoire was profiled, and TCRdb retains in-frame clones only, with some absent. The sample holds approximately 45,000 clones; about 79% are singletons and the top ten take 1.1%. The sort gate was single viable CD3+CD4+CD8-CD45RO+ cells for memory CD4+ T cells. Donors' CMV status reflects serum IgG against pp150, pp28, p38, p52.

The chain recombines TRBV19 with TRBJ1-2; D might be TRBD1 (6 bases). The clonotype was recovered from an adult in good health and CMV-seronegative. The sequencing sample was made of memory CD4+ T cells from blood. The CDR3 protein is CASSNTLTDRSDGYTF. DNA of the CDR3: TGTGCCAGTAGTAACACCCTAACCGACAGGAGTGATGGCTACACCTTC.